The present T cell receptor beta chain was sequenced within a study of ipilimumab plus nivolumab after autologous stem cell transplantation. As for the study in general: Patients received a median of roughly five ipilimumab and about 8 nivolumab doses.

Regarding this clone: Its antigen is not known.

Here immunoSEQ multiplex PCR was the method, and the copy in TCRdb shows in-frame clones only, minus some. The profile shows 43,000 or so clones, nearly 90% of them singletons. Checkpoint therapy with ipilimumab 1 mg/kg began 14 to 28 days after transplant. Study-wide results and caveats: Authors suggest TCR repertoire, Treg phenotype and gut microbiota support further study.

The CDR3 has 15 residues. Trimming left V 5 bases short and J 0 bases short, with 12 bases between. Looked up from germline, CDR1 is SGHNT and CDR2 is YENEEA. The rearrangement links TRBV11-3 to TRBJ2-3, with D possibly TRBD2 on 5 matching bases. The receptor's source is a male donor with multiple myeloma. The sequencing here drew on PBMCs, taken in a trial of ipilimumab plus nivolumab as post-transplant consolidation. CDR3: CASSEGRSSTDTQYF. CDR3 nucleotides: TGTGCCAGCAGCGAGGGTAGGTCTAGCACAGATACGCAGTATTTT. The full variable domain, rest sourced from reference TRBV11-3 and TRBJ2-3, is EAGVVQSPRYKIIEKKQPVAFWCNPISGHNTLYWYLQNLGQGPELLIRYENEEAVDDSQLPKDRFSAERLKGVDSTLKIQPAELGDSAVYLCASSEGRSSTDTQYFGPGTRLTVL.